This T cell receptor beta chain was recovered during a study of T cell changes during pregnancy in multiple sclerosis. The protocol was immunoSEQ multiplex PCR, while the TCRdb copy is restricted to in-frame clones and leaves out a portion. The repertoire has tens of thousands of clones, approximately 90% of them found once; the top ten carry about 1.5%. J lost 4 bases, V lost 5 bases, and 5 bases had no gene match. This CDR3 comprises 14 residues. Germline V gene sequence: CDR1 MDHEN, CDR2 SYDVKM. The chain combines TRBV28 with TRBJ2-3; 8 bases map to TRBD2. The clonotype was recovered from a female donor with multiple sclerosis, enrolled in a pregnancy study. The starting material was peripheral blood, obtained in the second trimester of pregnancy. The CDR3 DNA is TGTGCCAGCAGTGCCCACGGGGGGGCAGATACGCAGTATTTT. This codes for CASSAHGGADTQYF.